Listed here are 5 T cell receptor beta chains from one sample, sequenced in a study of spatial heterogeneity in lung cancer. Time point specified: blood at routine non-recurrence follow-up after resection. From the 5' RACE reads, TCRdb called clonotypes with MiXCR, one entry per CDR3 protein. The data hold 60,000 to 85,000 distinct CDR3 sequences, with 8% to 9.5% observed a single time. The source material was PBMCs, sampled at follow-up. The receptors were sampled from a female donor with early-stage non-small cell lung cancer.

The chain links TRBV10-3 to TRBJ2-1; D remains unclear. Germline loops: CDR1 ENHRY, CDR2 SYGVKD. V lost 3 bases and J lost 1, with 7 bases in between. The CDR3 extends over 14 amino acids. The CDR3 sequence: CAISESRSYNEQFF. In nucleotides, the CDR3 is TGTGCCATCAGTGAATCGAGGTCCTACAATGAGCAGTTCTTC.

This clonotype was recorded at least ten times. The chain recombines TRBV12-5 with TRBJ2-1; D ambiguous. The germline V and J ends were trimmed by 2 bases and 7 bases, with 9 bases remaining between them. CDR1 and CDR2 from the germline V gene are LGHNT and FRNRAP. The CDR3 has 13 residues. CDR3 in amino acids: CASGLPNGNEQFF. The DNA for the CDR3 is TGTGCTAGTGGTTTGCCTAATGGGAATGAGCAGTTCTTC.

This clonotype was counted many times. The chain is built from TRBV6-2 or TRBV6-3 and TRBJ1-2; 7 bases agree with TRBD1. Germline V gene data show CDR1 as MNHEY and CDR2 as SVGEGT. The junction had 11 bases not matched to a gene; V was cut back by 8 bases and J by 8 bases. The CDR3 consists of 13 residues. CDR3 in amino acids: CASELWTGRGYTF. CDR3 nucleotide sequence: TGTGCCAGCGAACTCTGGACAGGTCGAGGCTACACCTTC.

This rearrangement joins TRBV9 to TRBJ1-1; D might be TRBD1 (6 bases). This CDR3 contains 14 residues. Germline V gene lookup returns CDR1 SGDLS and CDR2 YYNGEE. V lost 1 base to trimming and J lost 4 bases, with 11 bases between them. CDR3 region: CASSVTTGSTEAFF. The CDR3 DNA reads TGTGCCAGCAGCGTAACGACAGGAAGCACTGAAGCTTTCTTT.

This clonotype has at least ten counts. The V gene is TRBV19, the J gene TRBJ2-4; D gene ambiguous. The V gene lost 3 bases and the J gene lost 5 bases, with 5 bases spanning the gap. Germline CDR1 reads LNHDA; CDR2 reads SQIVND (reference sequence). CDR3 length equals 12 residues. As DNA, the CDR3 is TGTGCCAGTAGTATCGGCGAAAACATTCAGTACTTC. Its translation is CASSIGENIQYF.